This TCR beta chain was identified in a study of blood T cell repertoires in COVID-19. Whole-study context: Collection of acute and convalescent COVID-19 samples took place in the United States, Italy and Spain. From T cells, B-cell-depleted T cells, or PBMCs came the material, which was cDNA or gDNA.

V lost 9 bases and J lost 4; bases outside the gene matches: 10. The length of the CDR3 is 16 residues. The germline gives CDR1 LNHDA, CDR2 SQIVND (reference sequence). Authors' methods: Amplification of reference gene primers provided the estimated nucleated cell counts. Repertoires were generated with immunoSEQ multiplex PCR, while TCRdb's copy carries only in-frame clones and drops some. Clone size and the V and J calls come from that table; the DNA yielded D and trimming. The table shows over 140,000 clones, with 76% occurring only once. The specimen was peripheral blood. V is TRBV19 and J is TRBJ2-6, with 9 bases identical to TRBD1. This TCR was recovered from an elderly woman with active or convalescent COVID-19. The CDR3 nucleotides are TGTGCCAGCGGGACAGGGTCTTCGGCCGGGGCCAACGTCCTGACTTTC. It is translated as CASGTGSSAGANVLTF.